These 14 T cell receptor beta chains share one sample of origin, sequenced in a study of blood T cell repertoires in COVID-19. The data were produced by immunoSEQ multiplex PCR, yet TCRdb's version contains in-frame clones alone and is incomplete. Of more than 95,000 clones detected, approximately 89% appear once; the ten largest clones hold around 3%. The material sequenced was peripheral blood. These receptors all stem from a woman of 80 years or more with COVID-19, enrolled during active disease.

With regard to this clone: Other DNA sequences from this sample encode an identical CDR3 as well. This chain links TRBV5-1 with TRBJ2-2; no reliable D call. The germline V gene has CDR1 SGHRS and CDR2 YFSETQ. The CDR3 is 13 amino acids. Trimming took 0 bases from V and 6 from J, leaving 6 bases between them. The CDR3 reads CASSLGGAGELFF. The CDR3 DNA follows: TGCGCCAGCAGCTTGGGAGGAGCCGGGGAGCTGTTTTTT.

The chain links TRBV15 to TRBJ1-4, with a weak D call TRBD1 (5 bases). This CDR3 spans 18 amino acids. CDR1 LNHNV and CDR2 YYDKDF come from the germline V gene (reference sequence). Between the trimmed V and J ends, which lost 1 base and 7 bases, there was a span of 22 bases. This chain's CDR3 is CATSRVGQSSLMSEKLFF. As DNA, the CDR3 is TGTGCCACCAGCAGAGTGGGGCAGTCTTCGTTGATGAGTGAAAAACTGTTTTTT.

The chain couples TRBV7-9 to TRBJ2-1; the match to TRBD2 covers 7 bases. CDR3 length: 15 residues. With V trimmed by 5 bases and J by 5 bases, 9 bases remained unmatched. CDR1 is SEHNR and CDR2 is FQNEAQ in the germline V gene (reference sequence). The CDR3 is CASSLRGLINNEQFF. The CDR3 nucleotides read TGTGCCAGCAGCCTCCGGGGACTAATTAACAATGAGCAGTTCTTC.

This clone turned up a few times. The chain employs TRBV28 and TRBJ1-2; TRBD1 might be the D (6 bases). Deletions cut 3 bases from V and 1 base from J, with 12 bases between. The CDR3 covers 15 residues. Germline V CDR1 and CDR2: MDHEN, SYDVKM. The DNA for the CDR3 is TGTGCCAGCAGTTTCCCGGGACAACTTAACTATGGCTACACCTTC. Translation: CASSFPGQLNYGYTF.

The chain couples TRBV4-1 to TRBJ2-5; TRBD2 matches at 9 bases. This CDR3 region has 16 residues. Germline CDR1 is MGHRA and CDR2 is YSYEKL. Germline trimming cut 5 bases from V and 2 bases from J; bases unmatched to any gene: 9. CDR3 nucleotides: TGCGCCAGCAGCTATGGGGCGGCGGGAGGGCAAGAGACCCAGTACTTC. Translating gives CASSYGAAGGQETQYF.

The chain combines TRBV28 with TRBJ1-5; TRBD1 agrees at 11 bases. This CDR3 comprises 15 residues. Germline lookup yields CDR1 MDHEN and CDR2 SYDVKM. J lost 7 bases, V lost 4 bases, and 6 bases had no gene match. CDR3 amino acids: CASSSGQGAVQPQHF. The CDR3 DNA reads TGTGCCAGCAGTTCCGGACAGGGGGCTGTGCAGCCCCAGCATTTT.

The chain employs TRBV6-5 and TRBJ2-1, with 8 bases aligning to TRBD2. Germline V gives CDR1 MNHEY, CDR2 SVGAGI. V gave up 6 bases and J gave up 6 bases; unmatched junction bases: 7. This CDR3 is built from 14 residues. The CDR3 bases are TGTGCCAGCAGCGGGGGGGGCCTATTCAATGAGCAGTTCTTC. Translating gives CASSGGGLFNEQFF.

This clone was counted a single time. V usage is TRBV7-2 and J usage is TRBJ2-5, with 11 nucleotides matching TRBD2. Germline V CDR1 and CDR2: SGHTA, FQGNSA. The CDR3 runs to 15 residues. Trimming cost V 6 bases and J 5 bases; bases outside gene matches: 8. For the CDR3, the DNA is TGTGCCAGCAGGCCTACTAGCGGGAGAGCGGAGACCCAGTACTTC. This codes for CASRPTSGRAETQYF.

This chain connects TRBV6-6 to TRBJ2-3, with a possible D match to TRBD2 (5 bases). V lost 0 bases, J lost 7 bases, and 14 bases lay in between. The CDR3 is 15 residues long. In germline, CDR1 is MNHNY, CDR2 SVGAGI (reference sequence). The CDR3 bases are TGTGCCAGCAGTTACTCCGGAAGGGAGCGGAATACGCAGTATTTT. It codes for CASSYSGRERNTQYF.

This clone occurred a few times. The rearrangement links TRBV10-3 to TRBJ1-1; 11 bases are a match to TRBD1. The V gene end was trimmed by 5 bases and the J gene end by 4 bases; junction bases not matched to a gene: 6. This CDR3 spans 15 amino acids. CDR1 and CDR2 from the germline V gene are ENHRY and SYGVKD. The CDR3 loop is CAISSGQGARTEAFF. For the CDR3, the DNA is TGTGCCATCAGTTCTGGACAGGGGGCACGCACTGAAGCTTTCTTT.

The chain uses TRBV15 and TRBJ2-1; TRBD2 matches at 7 bases. Trimming took 0 bases from V and 6 from J; bases not matched to a gene: 8. Germline V gives CDR1 LNHNV, CDR2 YYDKDF (reference sequence). The length of the CDR3 is 16 residues. CDR3: CATSRDSAGAFNEQFF. CDR3 coding DNA: TGTGCCACCAGCAGAGACTCCGCGGGAGCCTTCAATGAGCAGTTCTTC.

The CDR3 DNA reads as TGTGCCAGCAGCTTGCGGGGTTCAACTAATGAAAAACTGTTTTTT. As protein: CASSLRGSTNEKLFF. The chain has TRBV5-6 and TRBJ1-4, with no clear D. V dropped 1 base and J dropped 0 bases, with 7 bases sitting between them. The CDR3 extends over 15 amino acids. Germline CDR1 is SGHDT and CDR2 is YYEEEE.

This sequence joins TRBV19 and TRBJ2-3, with D unclear. Germline CDR1 LNHDA, CDR2 SQIVND (reference sequence). Trimming left V 6 bases short and J 1 base short, with 14 bases between. The CDR3 is 15 residues long. CDR3 protein: CASSPLGSGTDTQYF. CDR3 DNA: TGTGCCAGTAGCCCCCTCGGTTCTGGCACAGATACGCAGTATTTT.

The chain combines TRBV28 with TRBJ1-6; D may be TRBD1 (5 bases). CDR1 and CDR2 from the germline V gene are MDHEN and SYDVKM. Trimming pared 6 bases from V and 2 bases from J, leaving 8 bases between. The CDR3 covers 14 residues. The CDR3 nucleotides are TGTGCCAGCAGGCCAGGGACCTATAATTCACCCCTCCACTTT. Translation gives CASRPGTYNSPLHF.